This entry is about one TCR beta chain. At least ten counts were recorded for this clonotype. Its antigen remains undetermined. No quality values exist for individual bases; no much larger clone is one base distant. The data belong to a study of T cells in Graves' hyperthyroidism and ophthalmopathy (dated by TCRdb to the late 2010s). Regarding the complete study: Peripheral blood was collected at initial diagnosis, before any treatment. To identify distinguishing TCR V-J signatures, a discovery cohort of some 99 patients was used, comprising roughly 45 with Graves' ophthalmopathy and under 60 with stable Graves' hyperthyroidism. An independent validation cohort of under 20 hyperthyroidism patients and 17 patients who later progressed to ophthalmopathy tested prospective prediction of ophthalmopathy. The approximately 100 discovery patients were divided at random into training and test sets in a 7:3 ratio. In addition, the study compared T-cell repertoires in thyroid tissue and in blood from about 6 Graves' hyperthyroidism patients. After sampling, hyperthyroidism patients received methimazole starting at 30 mg daily, and ophthalmopathy patients received high-dose intravenous methylprednisolone. The paper describes TCR Vbeta CDR3 sequencing of 140 or so peripheral blood samples, made up of roughly 40 ophthalmopathy patients, roughly 80 hyperthyroidism patients and some 17 progressor patients. Results and caveats for the whole study, not just this receptor: No statistical method was used to set the sample size in advance, and investigators knew the group allocation. Most expanded thyroid clonotypes (frequency above 0.001) were also found in blood, which suggests that blood repertoires may mirror thyroid immune responses. Ophthalmopathy was separated from stable hyperthyroidism by a 13 V-J signature model, with 85% to 90% sensitivity and 81% to 82% specificity obtained in cross-validation and 80%/75% obtained in testing. During validation, the model predicted progression to ophthalmopathy a median of roughly 7.1 months ahead of onset, with almost 71% sensitivity and more than 72% specificity.

Ophthalmopathy patients had moderately to severely active disease, Clinical Activity Score of at least 3, NOSPECS grade of at least 4, and duration under 3 months. Any patient with an uncontrolled infection, another autoimmune disease, pregnancy or lactation was excluded. Clinical symptoms, serum thyroxine and TRAb, thyroid ultrasound, and orbital computed tomography formed the basis for the diagnoses. PBMCs were separated from roughly 10 ml of fresh peripheral blood using Ficoll-Paque density gradient centrifugation. Total RNA was extracted with Trizol reagent, and quality was checked on an Agilent 2100 Bioanalyzer. Measured from the cysteine to the phenylalanine, the CDR3 is 15 residues long. CDR3 DNA is the only sequence kept; it has 45 bases, read in frame from the first base. Clipping removes 0 bases from V and 2 bases from J, with 1 as the unmatched junction base count. The germline V gene (reference sequence) yields DFQATT for CDR1 and SNEGSKA for CDR2.

Amplification of TCR beta CDR3 regions was carried out from RNA transcripts. The TCR CDR3 was subjected to a first round of RT-PCR using the HTBI primer set and the Qiagen OneStep RT-PCR kit. The libraries were constructed in a second round of multiplex PCR and then size-selected and purified. Paired-end sequencing of the libraries was performed with 100 bp reads on an Illumina HiSeq2000. Turning to the authors' computational methods: SOAPnuke was used to process the raw data, removing reads that contained adapters or uncalled bases, had a mean Phred below 15, or lacked an exact match to the constant primer or identifier. COPE v1.2.5 was used to merge high-quality paired reads, and clonotypes were defined as unique nucleotide sequences. MiTCR v1.1 was used to align clonotypes to the IMGT TRBV, TRBD and TRBJ reference segments. The analysis included only V-J combinations with a frequency above 0.0001, which together covered more than 98% of the repertoires. The TCS score was defined as the ratio of F50 (clonal expansion) to E x V (chaos), calculated using BLOSUM62-based TCRdist between CDR3 peptides within each V-J. Welch's t-statistics and random forest reduced roughly 540 V-J features to 13, which were used in a naive Bayes classifier (R e1071). TCRdb cleaned the public reads at Q25 with fastp, built clones with MiXCR and kept in-frame beta chains. Rows are unified per CDR3 protein, each entry keeping the most common DNA and genes. These V and J calls are TCRdb output, not the study's own analysis. The sample has about 640,000 distinct CDR3 sequences on record, more than 20% of them singletons. Over 30% of the sample goes to the ten largest clones.

The clonotype originates from a man younger than 45 with Graves' ophthalmopathy. The rearrangement joined TRBV20-1 to TRBJ2-7; 13 bases in between match TRBD2. Sequencing was performed on blood. The bases read TGCAGTGCTAGAGACGGGACTAGCGGGACCTACGAGCAGTACTTC. Protein translation: CSARDGTSGTYEQYF.